Each of the 20 T cell receptor beta chains below was sequenced from the same sample in a study of OX40 agonist ivuxolimab in advanced cancers. Profiling relied on immunoSEQ multiplex PCR, and the TCRdb table lists in-frame clones only, not all of them. Of roughly 50,000 clones in the sample, more than 85% were seen once. The material sequenced was CD4+ or CD8+ T cells sorted from blood, taken in a trial of the OX40 agonist ivuxolimab. The receptors originated from an adult with an advanced solid tumor such as melanoma, head and neck, liver or kidney cancer.

The chain is built from TRBV28 and TRBJ2-3; either TRBD1 or TRBD2 may fit D (5 bases each). Trimming left V 7 bases short and J 3 bases short, with 14 bases between. CDR1 is MDHEN and CDR2 is SYDVKM in the germline V gene. The CDR3 runs 14 residues. CDR3 nucleotides: TGTGCCAGCACCTTCGGGGACCGGACAGATACGCAGTATTTT. Its protein is CASTFGDRTDTQYF.

The J gene is TRBJ1-1, the V gene TRBV6-6; D possibly corresponds to TRBD1 (6 bases). V lost 8 bases and J lost 0, with 10 bases in between. The CDR3 runs to 13 residues. Germline V gives CDR1 MNHNY, CDR2 SVGAGI (reference sequence). The CDR3 nucleotides are TGTGCCAGCGAGGACAGACTGAACACTGAAGCTTTCTTT. Amino acid sequence: CASEDRLNTEAFF.

V gene TRBV27 combines with J gene TRBJ2-7; 7 nucleotides align to TRBD2. The ends lost 2 bases at V and 0 bases at J; junction bases unmatched: 4. This CDR3 contains 15 residues. Germline values: CDR1 MNHEY, CDR2 SMNVEV (reference sequence). The CDR3 DNA reads as TGTGCCAGCAGTTTAAGCGGCGGGGGCTCCTACGAGCAGTACTTC. Its protein is CASSLSGGGSYEQYF.

This clone was recorded once. The V and J genes are TRBV19 and TRBJ1-5; a possible D gene is TRBD1 (6 bases). This CDR3 contains 16 residues. The V and J ends lost 9 bases and 4 bases respectively, with 22 bases between them. The V gene's germline CDR1 is LNHDA and CDR2 SQIVND (reference sequence). CDR3 sequence reads: CARTLTGHLFNQPQHF. The DNA for the CDR3 is TGTGCCAGGACTCTGACGGGACACCTTTTTAATCAGCCCCAGCATTTT.

J is TRBJ1-1 and V is TRBV25-1, with 7 bases that match TRBD1. Germline loops: CDR1 MGHDK, CDR2 SYGVNS. The CDR3 is 13 residues long. After removal of 4 bases from V and 7 bases from J, the junction contained 6 bases not matched to a gene. The CDR3 bases are TGTGCCAGCAGTGCAGGGACAGTTATTGAAGCTTTCTTT. Translating gives CASSAGTVIEAFF.

V gene TRBV28 combines with J gene TRBJ2-3, with D unclear. Trimming took off 3 bases at V and 1 base at J, with 14 bases between the two ends. Germline V lookup: CDR1 MDHEN, CDR2 SYDVKM. The CDR3 consists of 16 residues. Written as DNA, the CDR3 is TGTGCCAGCAGTTTGTCGAATCGGGCAGGCACAGATACGCAGTATTTT. The encoded protein is CASSLSNRAGTDTQYF.

This chain connects TRBV9 to TRBJ2-7; 9 bases map to TRBD1. CDR3 length equals 15 residues. V lost 4 bases to trimming and J lost 5 bases; unmatched junction nucleotides: 10. Per the germline V gene, CDR1 is SGDLS and CDR2 is YYNGEE. CDR3 nucleotide sequence: TGTGCCAGCAGCACGAGTGGGACAGGGTTGGACGAGCAGTACTTC. Amino acids: CASSTSGTGLDEQYF.

This sequence joins TRBV21-1 and TRBJ1-1; the table's D call, TRBD1, has no DNA check behind it. TRBV21-1 is shown as a pseudogene. CDR3 length equals 16 residues. The CDR3 protein is CASRVPLGRKNTEAFF. The CDR3 DNA sequence: TGTGCCAGCAGGGTACCTTTGGGGCGGAAGAACACTGAAGCTTTCTTT.

The genes are TRBV30 and TRBJ2-7; 10 nucleotides agree with TRBD2. V lost 3 bases to trimming and J lost 0 bases; unmatched junction nucleotides: 2. CDR1 and CDR2 from the germline V gene are GTSNPN and SVGIG (reference sequence). CDR3 length equals 14 residues. This chain's CDR3 is CAWSLAGGSYEQYF. As DNA, the CDR3 is TGTGCCTGGAGCTTAGCGGGGGGCTCCTACGAGCAGTACTTC.

The chain is built from TRBV19 and TRBJ2-7; D gene uncertain. The germline V and J ends were trimmed by 6 bases and 0 bases, with 9 bases remaining between them. The V gene's germline CDR1 is LNHDA and CDR2 SQIVND (reference sequence). CDR3 length: 13 residues. The CDR3 region has the DNA TGTGCCAGTAGGGCCCCATACTCCTACGAGCAGTACTTC. Translated: CASRAPYSYEQYF.

The chain has TRBV4-1 and TRBJ1-2; 9 bases map to TRBD1. The CDR3 runs 14 residues. Germline assignment: CDR1 MGHRA and CDR2 YSYEKL. The V gene end was trimmed by 2 bases and the J gene end by 5 bases; junction bases not matched to a gene: 3. The DNA of the CDR3 is TGCGCCAGCAGCCAACCGGGACAGGGTTATGGCTACACCTTC. Translated: CASSQPGQGYGYTF.

V usage is TRBV19 and J usage is TRBJ2-1, with D tentatively TRBD2 (7 bases). V was trimmed by 1 base and J by 4 bases, leaving 14 bases between them. CDR1 LNHDA and CDR2 SQIVND come from the germline V gene (reference sequence). This CDR3 is 16 amino acids long. Here the CDR3 DNA reads TGTGCCAGTAGTATAGTTGGGGGGGGCCTGTACAATGAGCAGTTCTTC. Translated: CASSIVGGGLYNEQFF.

In this sample, this clone turned up a few times. The gene calls are TRBV5-5 and TRBJ2-7; a weak D match, TRBD1 (8 bases). Looked up from germline, CDR1 is SGHKS and CDR2 is YYEKEE (reference sequence). Trimming shortened V by 0 bases and J by 5 bases, and 12 bases separated the two germline ends. This CDR3 region has 14 residues. This CDR3 reads CASSLGAGQDEQYF. Here the CDR3 DNA reads TGTGCCAGCAGCTTGGGAGCGGGACAGGACGAGCAGTACTTC.

V gene TRBV11-2 combines with J gene TRBJ2-1; 7 nucleotides agree with TRBD2. The germline V gene encodes CDR1 SGHAT and CDR2 FQNNGV. The CDR3 is made up of 15 amino acids. With V trimmed by 4 bases and J by 0 bases, 3 bases remained unmatched. The CDR3 here is CASSSASGSYNEQFF. CDR3 nucleotides: TGTGCCAGCAGCTCTGCTAGCGGCTCCTACAATGAGCAGTTCTTC.

As for this clone: This sample also contains other DNA sequences that code for the same CDR3. This chain uses TRBV7-6 with TRBJ2-7; the D is unclear. There are 11 residues in the CDR3. V shed 4 bases and J shed 6 bases, with 7 bases lying between them. The germline V gene has CDR1 SGHVS and CDR2 FNYEAQ. Here the CDR3 reads CASSSSSEQYF. The CDR3 bases are TGTGCCAGCAGCTCCTCAAGCGAGCAGTACTTC. Supplemented by reference TRBV7-6 and TRBJ2-7, the full variable domain reads GAGVSQSPRYKVTKRGQDVALRCDPISGHVSLYWYRQALGQGPEFLTYFNYEAQQDKSGLPNDRFSAERPEGSISTLTIQRTEQRDSAMYRCASSSSSEQYFGPGTRLTVT.

This chain joins TRBV7-8 and TRBJ1-5; no clear D. V gave up 4 bases and J gave up 3 bases, with 13 bases separating them. In germline, CDR1 is SGHVS, CDR2 FQNEAQ. This CDR3 is 15 amino acids long. The CDR3 DNA sequence: TGTGCCAGCAGCTCGTTTGCCCGCATCAATCAGCCCCAGCATTTT. Its translation: CASSSFARINQPQHF. The whole variable domain, remainder taken from reference TRBV7-8 and TRBJ1-5, is GAGVSQSPRYKVAKRGQDVALRCDPISGHVSLFWYQQALGQGPEFLTYFQNEAQLDKSGLPSDRFFAERPEGSVSTLKIQRTQQEDSAVYLCASSSFARINQPQHFGDGTRLSIL.

The chain couples TRBV4-1 to TRBJ2-1; D is perhaps TRBD2 (5 bases). CDR1 and CDR2 from the germline V gene are MGHRA and YSYEKL. Trimming took 7 bases from V and 9 from J, leaving 22 bases between them. The CDR3 is made up of 15 amino acids. The CDR3 loop reads CASTHGDPRAGEQFF. CDR3 bases: TGCGCCAGCACCCATGGTGACCCGAGGGCCGGTGAGCAGTTCTTC.

The rearrangement joins TRBV29-1 to TRBJ2-2; D perhaps matches TRBD2 (6 bases). Germline CDR1 SQVTM, CDR2 ANQGSEA. The CDR3 spans 12 residues. The V and J ends lost 7 bases and 6 bases respectively, with 12 bases between them. This CDR3 reads CSAILAAGELFF. As DNA, the CDR3 is TGCAGCGCCATACTAGCAGCCGGGGAGCTGTTTTTT.

J is TRBJ2-3 and V is TRBV11-2; TRBD2 matches 10 bases. CDR3 size: 18 residues. The V gene's germline CDR1 is SGHAT and CDR2 FQNNGV. V lost 0 bases, J lost 5 bases, and 11 bases stayed unmatched. For the CDR3, the DNA is TGTGCCAGCAGCTTAGATAGGGGGCAACTAGCGGGACTAGATACGCAGTATTTT. Its translation is CASSLDRGQLAGLDTQYF.

The chain uses TRBV18 and TRBJ1-2; unclear D gene. Between the trimmed V and J ends, which lost 8 bases and 8 bases, there was a span of 24 bases. In germline, CDR1 is KGHSH, CDR2 LQKENI. The CDR3 is 15 residues long. CDR3 sequence (DNA): TGTGCCAGCCCCCCCCCGATGTCTGGCGTCTTGGGCTACACCTTC. Its translation: CASPPPMSGVLGYTF.